The 26 T cell receptor beta chains presented below share a single source sample, sequenced in a study of blood T cells in healthy people across ages. Together with a sample-barcoded 5' primer, a J-beta primer mix was included in a second PCR lasting roughly 6 to 12 cycles. TCRdb recomputed calls from the 5' RACE reads with MiXCR, one row per CDR3 protein. The data contain about 970,000 distinct CDR3 sequences, 45% to 60% of them singletons. Sequencing was carried out using blood. Receptors were obtained from a woman aged 60 to 75 in good health.

The genes are TRBV11-2 and TRBJ1-1, with D hard to call. The V gene lost 2 bases and the J gene lost 4 bases, with 8 bases spanning the gap. CDR3 length equals 13 residues. Germline values: CDR1 SGHAT, CDR2 FQNNGV. CDR3 sequence (DNA): TGTGCCAGCAGCTTAAGAATGGGCACTGAAGCTTTCTTT. Protein sequence: CASSLRMGTEAFF.

Only a few counts were recorded for this clonotype. The gene calls are TRBV20-1 and TRBJ2-3, with TRBD2 matching 8 bases. J gave up 3 bases and V 1 base, and 12 bases lay outside the gene matches. Germline V gene lookup returns CDR1 DFQATT and CDR2 SNEGSKA (reference sequence). This CDR3 spans 17 amino acids. This CDR3 is CSARGRSGKGKTDTQYF. The CDR3 DNA is TGCAGTGCTAGAGGCCGTAGCGGGAAAGGGAAGACAGATACGCAGTATTTT.

This clonotype was counted only a few times. The CDR3 here is CASSPFEGSQETQYF. DNA of the CDR3: TGTGCCAGCTCACCTTTTGAGGGGTCACAAGAGACCCAGTACTTC. This chain joins TRBV18 and TRBJ2-5, with D perhaps assigned TRBD1 or TRBD2 (5 bases each). V lost 3 bases and J 2 bases, leaving 13 bases between the germline ends. CDR1 is KGHSH, CDR2 LQKENI, per germline. The length of the CDR3 is 15 residues.

This clonotype has only a few counts. The chain has TRBV3-1 and TRBJ2-7, with TRBD2 matching over 7 bases. V shed 9 bases, J shed 3 bases, and the junction held 8 bases outside the gene matches. The CDR3 has 13 amino acids. The germline CDR1 and CDR2 sequences are LGHDT and YNNKEL (reference sequence). The chain's CDR3 is CASYRDYHYEQYF. The CDR3 bases are TGTGCCAGTTACCGGGACTACCACTACGAGCAGTACTTC.

This clonotype was seen a handful of times. This chain connects TRBV20-1 to TRBJ2-3; 7 bases map to TRBD1. Germline V gene sequence: CDR1 DFQATT, CDR2 SNEGSKA (reference sequence). The CDR3 has 14 residues. The junction had 4 bases not matched to a gene; V was cut back by 3 bases and J by 1 base. CDR3 in amino acids: CSASRGIGTDTQYF. The CDR3 DNA follows: TGCAGTGCTAGCAGGGGGATTGGCACAGATACGCAGTATTTT.

V and J are TRBV28 and TRBJ2-3; 8 bases map to TRBD2. The CDR3 consists of 13 residues. CDR1 and CDR2 (germline): MDHEN, SYDVKM. V was pared by 5 bases and J by 13 bases, with 11 bases of the junction left unmatched. The CDR3 DNA reads TGTGCCAGCAGTCCGGGAGGGAGCGGGAAGGAGTATTTT. Translation gives CASSPGGSGKEYF.

The V and J genes are TRBV29-1 and TRBJ2-5, with a weak D call TRBD1 (6 bases). The CDR3 runs to 15 residues. The V end lost 0 bases, the J end lost 5 bases, and 16 bases lay between the germline ends. Per germline, CDR1 SQVTM and CDR2 ANQGSEA. The CDR3 coding sequence is TGCAGCGTTGAAGATGGACAGATGGAGCATGAGACCCAGTACTTC. Translation: CSVEDGQMEHETQYF.

The chain employs TRBV11-3 and TRBJ2-7; D is perhaps TRBD1 (6 bases). V was trimmed by 5 bases and J by 1 base, leaving 15 bases between them. The CDR3 runs to 15 residues. The germline V gene encodes CDR1 SGHNT and CDR2 YENEEA. The CDR3: CASSPGRGRSYEQYF. The CDR3 DNA reads TGTGCCAGCAGCCCCGGCAGGGGTAGGTCCTACGAGCAGTACTTC.

The rearrangement uses TRBV20-1 and TRBJ2-7; the match to TRBD2 covers 8 bases. The CDR3 runs to 14 residues. V was pared by 5 bases and J by 7 bases, with 13 bases of the junction left unmatched. Germline CDR1 DFQATT, CDR2 SNEGSKA (reference sequence). CDR3 sequence (DNA): TGCAGTGCTCTCGCCGGGACTAGGTACAATGAGCAGTACTTC. Protein product: CSALAGTRYNEQYF.

The chain recombines TRBV7-6 with TRBJ2-1; D call uncertain. The CDR3 contains 13 residues. The germline V and J ends were trimmed by 5 bases and 10 bases, with 15 bases remaining between them. Germline V gene sequence: CDR1 SGHVS, CDR2 FNYEAQ. This CDR3 reads CASSRRWDSEQFF. In DNA form, the CDR3 reads TGTGCCAGCAGCCGACGGTGGGATAGCGAGCAGTTCTTC.

This clonotype was seen only a few times. This chain connects TRBV7-3 to TRBJ2-3; D may be TRBD2 (6 bases). From germline, CDR1 is SGHTA and CDR2 FQGTGA. The CDR3 loop spans 14 amino acids. V lost 3 bases, J lost 4 bases, and 11 bases lay in between. The CDR3: CASSFRRGADTQYF. In DNA, the CDR3 is TGTGCCAGCAGCTTCAGGCGGGGCGCAGATACGCAGTATTTT.

The chain carries TRBV12-3 or TRBV12-4 and TRBJ2-1; 10 nucleotides match TRBD2. The CDR3 spans 18 residues. Trimming at V came to 3 bases and at J to 0 bases, leaving 8 bases not matched to a gene. CDR3 bases: TGTGCCAGCAGTTTCGGGACTAGCGTCCTGGGCTCCTACAATGAGCAGTTCTTC. It is translated as CASSFGTSVLGSYNEQFF.

This chain uses TRBV30 with TRBJ1-4; perhaps TRBD1 as D (5 bases). This CDR3 region has 15 residues. With 3 bases removed from V and 5 bases from J, the gap between germline ends came to 16 bases. Per the germline V gene, CDR1 is GTSNPN and CDR2 is SVGIG (reference sequence). The CDR3 bases are TGTGCCTGGAGACAAGTGGGGCAGGGAAATGAAAAACTGTTTTTT. It yields the protein CAWRQVGQGNEKLFF.

On this clonotype itself: One junction end disagrees with the germline gene, perhaps due to a read error. CDR3 region: CASSSTPPRTGGSSNNSPLHF. The CDR3 bases are TGTGCCAGCAGCTCGACTCCCCCCCGGACAGGGGGCTCCTCCAATAATTCACCCCTCCACTTT. V is TRBV11-1 and J is TRBJ1-6; TRBD1 aligns across 11 bases. Germline V CDR1 and CDR2: SGHAT, FQDESV (reference sequence). The CDR3 contains 21 residues.

This clonotype was seen a single time. The J gene is TRBJ2-7, the V gene TRBV20-1; TRBD1 matches 9 bases. V dropped 3 bases and J dropped 4; count of bases not matched to a gene: 7. Looked up from germline, CDR1 is DFQATT and CDR2 is SNEGSKA (reference sequence). The CDR3 has 14 residues. The CDR3 bases are TGCAGTGCTAGTTCACAGGGGGCGCTTTACGAGCAGTACTTC. This codes for CSASSQGALYEQYF.

This chain joins TRBV7-6 and TRBJ2-3, with a weak D call TRBD1 (6 bases). V was clipped by 5 bases and J by 4 bases, with 13 bases between them. The CDR3 runs to 14 residues. Germline-derived CDR1 and CDR2 are SGHVS and FNYEAQ. The CDR3 loop reads CASSVTGSADTQYF. CDR3 coding DNA: TGTGCCAGCAGCGTAACAGGGAGCGCAGATACGCAGTATTTT.

This clonotype was counted only a few times. This chain links TRBV18 with TRBJ2-1, with 7 bases lining up with TRBD2. CDR1 is KGHSH and CDR2 is LQKENI in the germline V gene. V trimming: 3 bases; J trimming: 6 bases; junction bases outside the gene matches: 5. CDR3 length: 14 residues. The CDR3: CASSPGTKGNEQFF. DNA for the CDR3: TGTGCCAGCTCACCCGGGACTAAGGGCAATGAGCAGTTCTTC.

The chain links TRBV28 to TRBJ2-6, with a weak D call TRBD1 (5 bases). This CDR3 is built from 17 residues. CDR1 is MDHEN, CDR2 SYDVKM, per germline. The V end lost 3 bases, the J end lost 0 bases, and 12 bases lay between the germline ends. CDR3 sequence reads: CASSLDGANSGANVLTF. The CDR3 nucleotides are TGTGCCAGCAGTTTGGATGGGGCCAACTCTGGGGCCAACGTCCTGACTTTC.

This chain connects TRBV12-3 or TRBV12-4 to TRBJ2-7, with D tentatively TRBD2 (6 bases). The closer fit of TRBJ2-5 to the DNA end suggests the J call may be wrong. This CDR3 contains 14 residues. CDR3 in DNA: TGTGCCAGCAGTTTGACGGGGGAAGGGGAGACCCAGTACTTC. Translating it yields CASSLTGEGETQYF.

This clonotype has ten or more counts. The chain couples TRBV29-1 to TRBJ1-5; 8 positions agree with TRBD1. Germline V gene sequence: CDR1 SQVTM, CDR2 ANQGSEA. The V segment lost 4 bases and the J segment 1 base; nucleotides outside the gene matches: 3. The length of the CDR3 is 14 residues. The CDR3 nucleotides read TGCAGCGTTGCGCAGGGGGCAAGCAATCAGCCCCAGCATTTT. Protein: CSVAQGASNQPQHF.

This chain uses TRBV20-1 with TRBJ1-5; D might be TRBD1 (5 bases). Germline CDR1 is DFQATT and CDR2 is SNEGSKA (reference sequence). The V end lost 0 bases, the J end lost 7 bases, and 7 bases lay between the germline ends. The CDR3 extends over 12 amino acids. The CDR3 DNA is TGCAGTGCTAGAGACAGGGTCCAGCCCCAGCATTTT. Amino acids: CSARDRVQPQHF.

This sequence joins TRBV3-1 and TRBJ1-2, with D possibly matching TRBD1 (6 bases). This CDR3 has 15 amino acids. Trimming removed 1 base from V and 3 bases from J, with 12 bases in between. Germline CDR1 and CDR2: LGHDT and YNNKEL (reference sequence). The chain's CDR3 is CASSQGGLLYYGYTF. DNA of the CDR3: TGTGCCAGCAGCCAAGGGGGGCTTTTGTACTATGGCTACACCTTC.

This clonotype was counted a few times. The chain's CDR3 is CAWSPRGRAGHEQYF. Here the CDR3 DNA reads TGTGCCTGGAGTCCGAGGGGGCGCGCCGGCCACGAGCAGTACTTC. V is TRBV30 and J is TRBJ2-7; 7 nucleotides agree with TRBD1. Germline assignment: CDR1 GTSNPN and CDR2 SVGIG (reference sequence). V trimming: 2 bases; J trimming: 5 bases; junction bases outside the gene matches: 12. The CDR3 totals 15 residues.

The chain joins TRBV28 to TRBJ2-5, with TRBD1 identical over 10 bases. The J call may be faulty, since TRBJ2-7 better matches the DNA end. Germline values: CDR1 MDHEN, CDR2 SYDVKM. The CDR3 is made up of 15 amino acids. CDR3 nucleotides: TGTGCCAGCAGGCTAGGGACAGGGGTTTACCACGAGCAGTACTTC. This encodes CASRLGTGVYHEQYF.

The rearrangement links TRBV7-3 to TRBJ2-3; TRBD2 agrees at 10 bases. The ends lost 5 bases at V and 3 bases at J; junction bases unmatched: 14. The CDR3 has 18 residues. Germline V gene sequence: CDR1 SGHTA, CDR2 FQGTGA. In DNA, the CDR3 is TGTGCCAGCAGCCCCCCGGGGGTGGCTAGCGGGAGTACAGATACGCAGTATTTT. It yields the protein CASSPPGVASGSTDTQYF.

This clonotype appeared a few times. CDR3 in DNA: TGTGCCAGCAGCTTAGGTCGGGATGACTACGAGCAGTACTTC. Translation gives CASSLGRDDYEQYF. The rearrangement uses TRBV11-2 and TRBJ2-7; possibly TRBD2 for D (5 bases). The CDR3 is made up of 14 amino acids. Trimming left V 1 base short and J 3 bases short, with 10 bases between. The germline V gene has CDR1 SGHAT and CDR2 FQNNGV. Full variable domain (outside the CDR3, taken from reference TRBV11-2 and TRBJ2-7): EAGVAQSPRYKIIEKRQSVAFWCNPISGHATLYWYQQILGQGPKLLIQFQNNGVVDDSQLPKDRFSAERLKGVDSTLKIQPAKLEDSAVYLCASSLGRDDYEQYFGPGTRLTVT.